This TCR beta chain appears in the sequencing data of a study of technical replicates of blood from several donors. Repertoires were generated with immunoSEQ multiplex PCR, while TCRdb's copy carries only in-frame clones and drops some. The repertoire has under 95,000 clones, around 94% of them found once; the top ten carry about 0.25%. This TCR was recovered from a human donor in good health. The sample was T cells isolated from PBMCs.

CDR3 residues: CASSGGGYGYTF. The CDR3 nucleotides are TGTGCCAGCAGCGGGGGGGGCTATGGCTACACCTTC. The chain is built from TRBV9 and TRBJ1-2; tentative D call: TRBD1 (5 bases). The length of the CDR3 is 12 residues. The V gene lost 3 bases and the J gene lost 4 bases, with 7 bases spanning the gap. The germline V gene has CDR1 SGDLS and CDR2 YYNGEE.